Listed here is a single T cell receptor (beta chain). The sample originates from a study of control samples from healthy donors and cancer patients. Trimming pared 1 base from V and 11 bases from J, leaving 29 bases between. The CDR3 spans 18 residues. Germline CDR1 SEHNR, CDR2 FQNEAQ (reference sequence). Data came from immunoSEQ multiplex PCR; TCRdb stores just in-frame clones and leaves some out. The table has about 170,000 clones, 70% to 90% seen once. The sample taken for sequencing was blood. V usage is TRBV7-9 and J usage is TRBJ1-2, with D possibly matching TRBD1 (6 bases). This clonotype was sampled from a man aged 30-40 years in good health. The CDR3 sequence: CASSLDFSRTDSMGRYTF. DNA for the CDR3: TGTGCCAGCAGCTTAGACTTCAGCAGGACAGACTCTATGGGAAGGTACACCTTC.